This T cell receptor (beta chain) was retrieved from a study of neoadjuvant anti-PD-1 for oral cavity cancer. Germline V lookup: CDR1 SGHRS, CDR2 YFSETQ. The CDR3 extends over 14 amino acids. The V gene lost 4 bases and the J gene lost 8 bases, with 15 bases spanning the gap. The method was immunoSEQ multiplex PCR; TCRdb's version includes in-frame clones alone and lacks a portion of them. In the table there are over 15,000 clones, roughly two thirds of which are singletons. The patients had HPV-negative, locally advanced oral cavity squamous cell carcinoma. This TCR came from a person aged 35 to 85 with oral cavity squamous cell carcinoma. V and J are TRBV5-1 and TRBJ1-4, with D possibly being TRBD1 (5 bases). The sequencing used PBMCs, collected before nivolumab (anti-PD-1) treatment. The CDR3 is CASSPDMGEEKLFF. The DNA of the CDR3 is TGCGCCAGCAGCCCGGACATGGGAGAGGAAAAACTGTTTTTT.